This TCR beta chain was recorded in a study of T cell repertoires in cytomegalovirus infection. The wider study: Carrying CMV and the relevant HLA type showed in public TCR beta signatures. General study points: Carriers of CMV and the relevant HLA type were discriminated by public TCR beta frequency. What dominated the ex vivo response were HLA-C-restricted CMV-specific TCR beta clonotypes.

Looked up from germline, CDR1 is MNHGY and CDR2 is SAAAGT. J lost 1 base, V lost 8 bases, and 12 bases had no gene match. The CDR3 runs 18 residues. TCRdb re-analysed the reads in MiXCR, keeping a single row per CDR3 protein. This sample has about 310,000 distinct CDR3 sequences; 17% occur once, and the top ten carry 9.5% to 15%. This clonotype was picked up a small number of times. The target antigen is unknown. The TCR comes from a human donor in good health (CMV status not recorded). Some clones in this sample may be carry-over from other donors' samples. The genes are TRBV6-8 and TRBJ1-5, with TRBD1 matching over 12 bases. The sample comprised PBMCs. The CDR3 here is CASRSGTGGMSSNQPQHF. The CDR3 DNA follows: TGTGCCAGCCGCTCCGGGACAGGGGGCATGTCGAGCAATCAGCCCCAGCATTTT.